This T cell receptor beta chain was sequenced during a study of naive and memory T cell subsets. There are a few counts of this clonotype. After the first PCR, alpha and beta chain libraries were processed separately. Overnight CMV lysate stimulation of fresh PBMCs defined donor CMV status by CD4+ IFNgamma. Four subsets defined by CD45RA and CD27 were sorted after CD3, CD4, CD8 and live/dead staining. The beta constant-region primer was an equimolar mix of two oligonucleotides covering TRBC1 and TRBC2. The cDNA 3' end received a ligated single-stranded oligonucleotide carrying the SP2 primer and a 12-nucleotide UMI. In TCRdb, the UMI-ligation and nested PCR reads were re-called with MiXCR into one record per CDR3 protein. In the table there are tens of thousands of distinct CDR3 sequences, around 14% of which are singletons. V shed 3 bases and J shed 3 bases, with 12 bases lying between them. The germline V gene has CDR1 SGHAT and CDR2 FQDESV (reference sequence). The CDR3 contains 14 residues.

This receptor was identified in a human donor in good health. Material for sequencing was central memory CD4+ T cells from blood. The chain is built from TRBV11-1 and TRBJ2-7; D perhaps matches TRBD2 (5 bases). The CDR3 protein is CASSLGQRYYEQYF. CDR3 nucleotides: TGTGCCAGCAGCTTGGGCCAGCGGTACTACGAGCAGTACTTC.